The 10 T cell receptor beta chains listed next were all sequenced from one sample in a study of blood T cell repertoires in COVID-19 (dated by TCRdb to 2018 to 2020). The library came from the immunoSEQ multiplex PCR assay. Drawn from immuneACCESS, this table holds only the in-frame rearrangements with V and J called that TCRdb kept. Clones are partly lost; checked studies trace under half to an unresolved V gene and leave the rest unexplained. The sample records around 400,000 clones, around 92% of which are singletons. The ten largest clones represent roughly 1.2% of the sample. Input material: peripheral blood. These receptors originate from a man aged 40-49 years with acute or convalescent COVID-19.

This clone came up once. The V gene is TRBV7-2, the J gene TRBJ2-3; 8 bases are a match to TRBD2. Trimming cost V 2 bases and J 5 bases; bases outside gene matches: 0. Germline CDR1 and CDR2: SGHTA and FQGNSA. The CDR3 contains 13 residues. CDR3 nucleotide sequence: TGTGCCAGCAGCTTACTAGCGGGAGATACGCAGTATTTT. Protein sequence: CASSLLAGDTQYF. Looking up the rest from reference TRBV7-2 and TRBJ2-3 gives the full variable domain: GAGVSQSPSNKVTEKGKDVELRCDPISGHTALYWYRQSLGQGLEFLIYFQGNSAPDKSGLPSDRFSAERTGGSVSTLTIQRTQQEDSAVYLCASSLLAGDTQYFGPGTRLTVL.

The CDR3 protein is CASSQGTGGGRTEAFF. Here the CDR3 DNA reads TGTGCCAGCAGCCAAGGCACAGGGGGCGGGAGGACTGAAGCTTTCTTT. This chain links TRBV4-2 with TRBJ1-1, with 9 bases matching TRBD1. Trimming removed 1 base from V and 5 bases from J; junction bases left unmatched: 8. Germline CDR1 is LGHNA and CDR2 is YNFKEQ. CDR3 length: 16 residues.

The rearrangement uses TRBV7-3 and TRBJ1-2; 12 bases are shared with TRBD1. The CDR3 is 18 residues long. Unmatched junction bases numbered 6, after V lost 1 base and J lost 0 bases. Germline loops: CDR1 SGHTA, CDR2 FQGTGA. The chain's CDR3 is CASSLIRDRGRTNYGYTF. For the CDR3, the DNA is TGTGCCAGCAGCTTAATTAGGGACAGGGGGCGTACTAACTATGGCTACACCTTC.

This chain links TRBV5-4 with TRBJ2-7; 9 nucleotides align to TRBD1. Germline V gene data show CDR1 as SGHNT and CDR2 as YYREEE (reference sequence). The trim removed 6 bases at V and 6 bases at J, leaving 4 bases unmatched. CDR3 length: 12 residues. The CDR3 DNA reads TGTGCCAGCACCAGGACAGGGGCCGAGCAGTACTTC. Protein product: CASTRTGAEQYF.

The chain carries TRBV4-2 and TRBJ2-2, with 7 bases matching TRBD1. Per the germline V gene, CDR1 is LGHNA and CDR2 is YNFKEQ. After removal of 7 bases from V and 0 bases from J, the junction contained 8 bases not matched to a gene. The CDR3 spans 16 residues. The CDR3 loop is CASTPGDSSNTGELFF. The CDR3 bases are TGTGCCAGCACTCCCGGGGACAGCTCGAACACCGGGGAGCTGTTTTTT.

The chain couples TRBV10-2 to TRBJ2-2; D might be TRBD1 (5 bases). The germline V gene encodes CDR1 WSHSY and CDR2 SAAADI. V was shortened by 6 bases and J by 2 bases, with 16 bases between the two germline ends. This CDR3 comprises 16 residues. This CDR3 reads CASRVDSFLNTGELFF. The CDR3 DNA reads TGCGCCAGCAGGGTAGACAGCTTTTTAAACACCGGGGAGCTGTTTTTT.

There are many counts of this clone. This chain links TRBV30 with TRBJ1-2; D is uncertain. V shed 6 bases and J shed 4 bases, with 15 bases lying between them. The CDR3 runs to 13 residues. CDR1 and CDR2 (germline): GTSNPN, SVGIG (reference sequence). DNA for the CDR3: TGTGCCTGTAAAGATGACCGGGTCTATGGCTACACCTTC. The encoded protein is CACKDDRVYGYTF.

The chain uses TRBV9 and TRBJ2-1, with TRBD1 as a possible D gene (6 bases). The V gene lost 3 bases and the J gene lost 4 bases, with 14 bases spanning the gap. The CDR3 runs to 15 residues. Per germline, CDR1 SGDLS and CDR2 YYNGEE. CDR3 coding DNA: TGTGCCAGCAGCGGAGGAGACGGACAGTACAATGAGCAGTTCTTC. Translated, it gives CASSGGDGQYNEQFF.

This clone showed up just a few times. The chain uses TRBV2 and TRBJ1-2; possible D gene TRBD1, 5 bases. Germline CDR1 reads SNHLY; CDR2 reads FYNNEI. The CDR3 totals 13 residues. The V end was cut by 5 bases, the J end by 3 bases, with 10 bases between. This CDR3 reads CASSSVRDYGYTF. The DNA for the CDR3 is TGTGCCAGCAGTAGTGTCAGGGACTATGGCTACACCTTC.

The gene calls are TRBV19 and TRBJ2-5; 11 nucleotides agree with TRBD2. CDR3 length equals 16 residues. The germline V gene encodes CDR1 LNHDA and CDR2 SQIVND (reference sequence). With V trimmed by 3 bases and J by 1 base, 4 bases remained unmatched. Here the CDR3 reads CASSIVLAGGQETQYF. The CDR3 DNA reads TGTGCCAGTAGTATCGTCCTAGCGGGGGGCCAAGAGACCCAGTACTTC.